The table lists the clone carrying this T cell receptor (beta chain) with a count of one. Without the conserved terminal phenylalanine or tryptophan, this CDR3 likely stems from a read error. The entry originates in a study of Graves' ophthalmopathy and Graves' hyperthyroidism. For repertoire sequencing, the TCR beta CDR3 regions were amplified from RNA transcripts. First-round RT-PCR with HTBI primers preceded a second-round multiplex PCR. Each CDR3 protein gets one entry after TCRdb re-called the multiplex PCR reads with MiXCR. Of 500,000 to 600,000 distinct CDR3 sequences in the sample, 35% to 45% were seen once. V lost 11 bases, J lost 0 bases, and 28 bases lay in between. There are 18 residues in the CDR3. Germline-derived CDR1 and CDR2 are KGHDR and SFDVKD.

The sequence derives from an adult man with Graves' hyperthyroidism. What was sequenced was peripheral blood or thyroid tissue (not recorded which). The gene calls are TRBV24-1 and TRBJ2-7; a weak D match, TRBD2 (6 bases). The CDR3 region is CASQRTPGTSYYSYEQYY. CDR3 sequence (DNA): TGTGCCAGCCAACGTACCCCCGGGACTTCATACTACTCCTACGAGCAGTACTAC.